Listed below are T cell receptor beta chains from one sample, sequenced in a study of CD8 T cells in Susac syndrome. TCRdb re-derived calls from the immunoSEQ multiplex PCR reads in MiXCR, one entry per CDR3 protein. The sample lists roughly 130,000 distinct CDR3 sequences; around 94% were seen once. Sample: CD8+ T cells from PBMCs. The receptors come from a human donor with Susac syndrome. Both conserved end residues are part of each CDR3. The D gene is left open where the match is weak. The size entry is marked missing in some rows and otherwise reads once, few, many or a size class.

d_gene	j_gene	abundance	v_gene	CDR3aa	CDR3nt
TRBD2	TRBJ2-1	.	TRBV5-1	CASSWRGSGVNEQFF	TGCGCCAGCAGCTGGCGTGGTAGCGGGGTCAATGAGCAGTTCTTC
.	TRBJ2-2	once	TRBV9	CASSPGDGANTGELFF	TGTGCCAGCAGCCCCGGGGACGGCGCGAACACCGGGGAGCTGTTTTTT
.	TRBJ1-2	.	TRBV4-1	CASSPGVGYTF	TGCGCCAGCAGCCCAGGGGTCGGCTACACCTTC
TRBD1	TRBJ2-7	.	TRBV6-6	CASSSRQGPRDEQYF	TGTGCCAGCAGTTCCCGACAGGGGCCCCGAGACGAGCAGTACTTC
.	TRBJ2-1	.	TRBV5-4	CASKANNEQFF	TGTGCCAGCAAAGCTAACAATGAGCAGTTCTTC
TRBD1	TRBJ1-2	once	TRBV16	CASSHTRQGHGYTF	TGTGCCAGCAGCCATACCCGACAGGGTCATGGCTACACCTTC
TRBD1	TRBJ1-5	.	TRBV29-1	CSVDTRDRGYQPQHF	TGCAGCGTCGACACCCGGGACAGGGGGTATCAGCCCCAGCATTTT
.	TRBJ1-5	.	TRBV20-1	CSATPFGLRGKGQPQHF	TGCAGTGCTACCCCCTTCGGCTTGCGGGGGAAGGGTCAGCCCCAGCATTTT
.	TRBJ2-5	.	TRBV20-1	CSARDWGQETQYF	TGCAGTGCTAGAGACTGGGGTCAAGAGACCCAGTACTTC
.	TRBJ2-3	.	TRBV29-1	CSVEGRSTDTQYF	TGCAGCGTTGAGGGACGGAGCACAGATACGCAGTATTTT
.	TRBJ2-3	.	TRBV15	CATSRANADTQYF	TGTGCCACCAGCAGGGCCAATGCAGATACGCAGTATTTT
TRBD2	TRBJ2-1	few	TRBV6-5	CASKAGAAYNEQFF	TGTGCCAGCAAAGCGGGGGCGGCGTACAATGAGCAGTTCTTC
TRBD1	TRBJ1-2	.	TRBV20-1	CSASQGAPYGYTF	TGCAGTGCTAGCCAGGGGGCGCCTTATGGCTACACCTTC
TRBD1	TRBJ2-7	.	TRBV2	CASSAAGGPYEQYF	TGTGCCAGCAGTGCGGCAGGGGGACCGTACGAGCAGTACTTC
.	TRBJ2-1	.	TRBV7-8	CASSLVDAYNEQFF	TGTGCCAGCAGCTTAGTGGACGCGTACAATGAGCAGTTCTTC
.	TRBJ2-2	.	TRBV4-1	CASSLGAANTGELFF	TGCGCCAGCAGCCTCGGCGCTGCGAACACCGGGGAGCTGTTTTTT
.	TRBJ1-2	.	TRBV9	CASSVKGGDYGYTF	TGTGCCAGCAGCGTAAAGGGGGGCGACTATGGCTACACCTTC
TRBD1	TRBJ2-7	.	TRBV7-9	CASSLARTGGTYEQYF	TGTGCCAGCAGCTTAGCAAGGACAGGGGGTACCTACGAGCAGTACTTC
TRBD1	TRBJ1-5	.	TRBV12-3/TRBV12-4	CASRDRGDNQPQHF	TGTGCCAGCAGAGACAGGGGGGACAATCAGCCCCAGCATTTT
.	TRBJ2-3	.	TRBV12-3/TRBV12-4	CASSLPTDTQYF	TGTGCCAGCAGTTTACCCACAGATACGCAGTATTTT
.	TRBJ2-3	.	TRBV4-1	CASSQDGGSTDTQYF	TGCGCCAGCAGCCAAGATGGGGGTAGCACAGATACGCAGTATTTT
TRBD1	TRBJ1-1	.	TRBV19	CATSDRGPTEAFF	TGTGCCACCTCCGACAGGGGACCCACTGAAGCTTTCTTT
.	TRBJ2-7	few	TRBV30	CAWGLSEYEQYF	TGTGCCTGGGGACTTTCGGAATACGAGCAGTACTTC
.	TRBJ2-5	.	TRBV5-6	CASSEGGPQETQYF	TGTGCCAGCAGCGAGGGGGGCCCTCAAGAGACCCAGTACTTC
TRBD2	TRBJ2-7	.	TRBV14	CASSQAQPLAGTYEQYF	TGTGCCAGCAGCCAAGCCCAACCACTAGCGGGGACCTACGAGCAGTACTTC
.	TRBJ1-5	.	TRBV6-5	CASRATGSNQPQHF	TGTGCCAGCAGGGCAACAGGGAGCAATCAGCCCCAGCATTTT
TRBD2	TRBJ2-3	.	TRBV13	CASSPPSGGADTQYF	TGTGCCAGCAGCCCCCCTAGCGGGGGTGCAGATACGCAGTATTTT
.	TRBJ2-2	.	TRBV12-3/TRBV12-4	CASSIQGGDTGELFF	TGTGCCAGCAGTATTCAGGGGGGGGACACCGGGGAGCTGTTTTTT
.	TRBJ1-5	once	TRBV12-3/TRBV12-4	CASSLKGQSNQPQHF	TGTGCCAGCAGCCTCAAGGGCCAAAGCAATCAGCCCCAGCATTTT
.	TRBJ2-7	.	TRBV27	CASSLSGGGEYEQYF	TGTGCCAGCAGTTTATCGGGGGGGGGCGAGTACGAGCAGTACTTC
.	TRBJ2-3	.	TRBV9	CASTLTGDTQYF	TGTGCCAGCACCCTCACGGGGGATACGCAGTATTTT
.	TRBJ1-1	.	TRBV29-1	CSADRNTEAFF	TGCAGCGCGGACAGGAACACTGAAGCTTTCTTT
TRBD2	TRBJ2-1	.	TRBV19	CASSTGGVYNEQFF	TGTGCCAGTAGTACGGGGGGGGTATACAATGAGCAGTTCTTC
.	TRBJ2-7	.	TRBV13	CASSLVGTPSYEQYF	TGTGCCAGCAGCTTAGTAGGGACGCCGTCCTACGAGCAGTACTTC
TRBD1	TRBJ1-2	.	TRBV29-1	CSVGGQPYGYTF	TGCAGCGTTGGGGGACAGCCCTATGGCTACACCTTC
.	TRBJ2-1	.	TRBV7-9	CASSSVGSQLHEQFF	TGTGCCAGCAGCTCGGTGGGGTCACAACTCCATGAGCAGTTCTTC
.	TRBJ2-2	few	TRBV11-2	CASSLAGELFF	TGTGCCAGCAGCTTAGCCGGGGAGCTGTTTTTT
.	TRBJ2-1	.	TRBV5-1	CASSAGAIEQFF	TGCGCCAGCAGCGCCGGGGCGATTGAGCAGTTCTTC
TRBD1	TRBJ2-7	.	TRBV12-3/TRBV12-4	CASSFTGEGYEQYF	TGTGCCAGCAGTTTCACAGGGGAAGGGTACGAGCAGTACTTC
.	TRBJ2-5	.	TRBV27	CASRIGETQYF	TGTGCCAGCAGGATCGGGGAGACCCAGTACTTC
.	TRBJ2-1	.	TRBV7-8	CASSLVARSYNEQFF	TGTGCCAGCAGCTTAGTAGCGAGGTCCTACAATGAGCAGTTCTTC
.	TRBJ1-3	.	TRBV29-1	CSVVTSSLSGNTIYF	TGCAGCGTTGTGACGAGCAGCCTCTCTGGAAACACCATATATTTT
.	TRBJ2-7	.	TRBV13	CASSSFSLPYEQYF	TGTGCCAGCAGCAGCTTTTCACTCCCCTACGAGCAGTACTTC
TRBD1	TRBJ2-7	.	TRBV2	CASSGGTGGYEQYF	TGTGCCAGCAGTGGAGGGACAGGGGGCTACGAGCAGTACTTC
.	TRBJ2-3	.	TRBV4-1	CASSQKVVVGTDTQYF	TGCGCCAGCAGCCAAAAGGTAGTGGTTGGCACAGATACGCAGTATTTT
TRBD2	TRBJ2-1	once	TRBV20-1	CSARGGSYNEQFF	TGCAGTGCCCGCGGGGGGAGTTACAATGAGCAGTTCTTC
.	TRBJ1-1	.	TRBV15	CATSSPDRVNTEAFF	TGTGCCACCAGCAGCCCAGACCGAGTAAACACTGAAGCTTTCTTT
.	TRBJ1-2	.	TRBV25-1	CASSDSLLYGYTF	TGTGCCAGCAGTGACAGCCTGCTTTATGGCTACACCTTC
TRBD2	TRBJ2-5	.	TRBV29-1	CSVPRREGKQETQYF	TGCAGCGTCCCCAGAAGGGAGGGGAAACAAGAGACCCAGTACTTC
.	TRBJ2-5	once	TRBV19	CASSIDGIGETQYF	TGTGCCAGTAGTATCGATGGGATCGGAGAGACCCAGTACTTC
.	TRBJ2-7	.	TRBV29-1	CSVWGHSIYEQYF	TGCAGCGTTTGGGGACATTCTATCTACGAGCAGTACTTC
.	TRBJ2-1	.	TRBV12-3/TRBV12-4	CASSGRGMVEQFF	TGTGCCAGCAGTGGCCGGGGGATGGTTGAGCAGTTCTTC
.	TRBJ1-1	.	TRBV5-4	CASRQENTEAFF	TGTGCCAGCAGGCAGGAGAACACTGAAGCTTTCTTT
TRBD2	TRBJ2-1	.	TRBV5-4	CASSRIAGAHNEQFF	TGTGCCAGCAGCAGGATAGCGGGGGCCCACAATGAGCAGTTCTTC
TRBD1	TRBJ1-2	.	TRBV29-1	CSVRDRGVKAGGYTF	TGCAGCGTTCGGGACAGGGGGGTAAAGGCGGGCGGCTACACCTTC
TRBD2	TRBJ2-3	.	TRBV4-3	CASSLKTVLAGGPLVDTQYF	TGCGCCAGCAGCCTCAAGACGGTCCTAGCGGGGGGGCCGTTGGTAGATACGCAGTATTTT
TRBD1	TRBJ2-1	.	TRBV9	CASSPGTGSNEQFF	TGTGCCAGCAGCCCAGGGACAGGCAGCAATGAGCAGTTCTTC
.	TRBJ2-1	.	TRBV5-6	CASSWGIGDNEQFF	TGTGCCAGCAGCTGGGGGATTGGGGACAATGAGCAGTTCTTC
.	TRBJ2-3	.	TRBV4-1	CASSQPASSTDTQYF	TGCGCCAGCAGCCAACCGGCCTCTAGCACAGATACGCAGTATTTT
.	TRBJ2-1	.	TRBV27	CASSLSPQWVNEQFF	TGTGCCAGCAGTTTATCCCCCCAGTGGGTCAATGAGCAGTTCTTC